Each of the 20 T cell receptor beta chains below was sequenced from the same sample in a study of regulatory T cells in long-lasting Graves disease (dated by TCRdb to about 2021). Interpreted using the paper, the time point label stands for: newly diagnosed GD, antithyroid drugs for less than 3 months. For both TCR sequencing and RNA sequencing, RNA was extracted from PBMCs using TRIzol. The library came from multiplex PCR. TCRdb names Illumina HiSeq 4000 as the instrument used. To build TCR beta libraries, CDR3 regions were amplified by Arm-PCR using iRepertoire HTBI primers. The public sequencing data were trimmed at Q25 with fastp and processed into clonotypes with MiXCR by TCRdb, which kept only in-frame beta chains. Each entry is one CDR3 protein sequence, shown with its most common DNA and genes. For this sample the table gives about 440,000 distinct CDR3 sequences, of which 15% were detected only once. The ten largest account for about a sixth of the sample.

These sequences were also reported in another study, on T cells in Graves' hyperthyroidism and ophthalmopathy.

Sequenced material: peripheral blood mononuclear cells (PBMCs), taken at new diagnosis, from a patient treated with antithyroid drugs. All receptors derive from a woman in her thirties with Graves disease. Donor details come from another sample of the same person, matched by shared clones.

The chain combines TRBV2 with TRBJ2-2; tentatively, D is TRBD1 (6 bases). The CDR3 extends over 13 amino acids. Germline-derived CDR1 and CDR2 are SNHLY and FYNNEI. V dropped 8 bases and J dropped 6 bases, with 13 bases sitting between them. As DNA, the CDR3 is TGTGCCAGCTCCAGGGGCCCCCCCGGGGAGCTGTTTTTT. It is translated as CASSRGPPGELFF.

With regard to this clonotype: The junction and the germline gene differ at one end; a read error may be behind it. The chain is built from TRBV2 and TRBJ1-2; TRBD1 aligns across 7 bases. The CDR3 totals 13 residues. Germline loops: CDR1 SNHLY, CDR2 FYNNEI. In nucleotides, the CDR3 is TGTGCCAGCAGTGAAGAGGTGGGACAGCCCAGTTACTTC. Residues: CASSEEVGQPSYF.

V gene TRBV20-1 combines with J gene TRBJ2-1; 8 bases agree with TRBD2. CDR3 length: 15 residues. Germline V gives CDR1 DFQATT, CDR2 SNEGSKA (reference sequence). After removal of 2 bases from V and 6 bases from J, the junction contained 9 bases not matched to a gene. CDR3: CSARHPAGGGNEQFF. As DNA, the CDR3 is TGCAGTGCTAGACACCCCGCGGGAGGCGGCAATGAGCAGTTCTTC.

This clonotype was found many times. The chain employs TRBV7-9 and TRBJ2-5; TRBD1 might be the D (6 bases). The germline V and J ends were trimmed by 4 bases and 1 base, with 16 bases remaining between them. Per the germline V gene, CDR1 is SEHNR and CDR2 is FQNEAQ (reference sequence). CDR3 length: 16 residues. The CDR3 is CASSSYNRVPQETQYF. The CDR3 DNA follows: TGTGCCAGCAGCTCATATAACAGGGTACCCCAAGAGACCCAGTACTTC.

This clonotype was seen ten or more times. The genes are TRBV20-1 and TRBJ1-2; D gene uncertain. V dropped 7 bases and J dropped 2 bases, with 14 bases sitting between them. The length of the CDR3 is 13 residues. Germline V lookup: CDR1 DFQATT, CDR2 SNEGSKA (reference sequence). The CDR3 DNA reads as TGCAGTGGTTTTGTCGGGATGAACTATGGCTACACCTTC. Translation: CSGFVGMNYGYTF.

The CDR3 sequence is CASSSIQGASYNEQFF. The CDR3 DNA reads as TGTGCCAGCAGCTCAATACAGGGGGCCTCCTACAATGAGCAGTTCTTC. The V call is TRBV5-6, the J call TRBJ2-1, with 9 bases that match TRBD1. CDR1 and CDR2 from the germline V gene are SGHDT and YYEEEE. The V and J ends lost 3 bases and 0 bases, in that order; junction bases with no gene match: 4. The CDR3 totals 16 residues.

This clonotype was seen a handful of times. Given a much more abundant clone one base away, this may be a read error. The chain combines TRBV2 with TRBJ1-1; 7 nucleotides agree with TRBD1. This CDR3 spans 14 amino acids. V lost 11 bases and J lost 5; bases outside the gene matches: 14. The germline CDR1 and CDR2 sequences are SNHLY and FYNNEI. DNA for the CDR3: TGTGCCGGCAACCGGGCGTCAGGGGGTACTGAAGCTTTCTTT. Protein sequence: CAGNRASGGTEAFF.

At least ten counts were recorded for this clonotype. The chain joins TRBV6-1 to TRBJ2-5; D not resolved. The CDR3 loop spans 15 amino acids. From germline, CDR1 is MNHNS and CDR2 SASEGT. The V end lost 2 bases, the J end lost 2 bases, and 12 bases lay between the germline ends. The CDR3: CASSELIGAQETQYF. DNA for the CDR3: TGTGCCAGCAGTGAACTCATTGGAGCACAAGAGACCCAGTACTTC.

This clonotype was seen at least ten times. The V call is TRBV11-2, the J call TRBJ2-7, with 7 positions matching TRBD1. Trimming at V came to 5 bases and at J to 3 bases, leaving 13 bases not matched to a gene. Germline CDR1 SGHAT, CDR2 FQNNGV. The length of the CDR3 is 16 residues. CDR3 protein: CASSTRAGTAFYEQYF. CDR3 sequence (DNA): TGTGCCAGCAGCACCAGAGCCGGGACAGCCTTCTACGAGCAGTACTTC.

This sequence joins TRBV7-7 and TRBJ2-5; TRBD2 matches 9 bases. V trimming: 5 bases; J trimming: 5 bases; junction bases outside the gene matches: 9. Germline V lookup: CDR1 SSHAT, CDR2 FNYEAQ (reference sequence). This CDR3 comprises 15 residues. Here the CDR3 reads CASSPTSSGVETQYF. In DNA form, the CDR3 reads TGTGCCAGCAGCCCCACGTCTAGCGGGGTGGAGACCCAGTACTTC.

This clonotype was detected many times. The rearrangement links TRBV28 to TRBJ2-1, with 16 bases matching TRBD2. The CDR3 length is 15 residues. Trimming removed 11 bases from V and 7 bases from J; junction bases left unmatched: 8. Per the germline V gene, CDR1 is MDHEN and CDR2 is SYDVKM. CDR3 coding DNA: TGTGCCGGGGGGACTAGCGGGAGGGCCCAGAATGAGCAGTTCTTC. Translation: CAGGTSGRAQNEQFF.

This chain links TRBV11-3 with TRBJ2-1, with D perhaps being TRBD1 or TRBD2 (5 bases each). Looked up from germline, CDR1 is SGHNT and CDR2 is YENEEA. The CDR3 consists of 15 residues. The germline V and J ends were trimmed by 5 bases and 8 bases, with 19 bases remaining between them. In nucleotides, the CDR3 is TGTGCCAGCAGCCCTGGACACGCCTATAGCGATGAGCAGTTCTTC. Its protein product is CASSPGHAYSDEQFF.

This clonotype came up many times. The chain joins TRBV20-1 to TRBJ2-1, with 8 bases identical to TRBD2. Germline values: CDR1 DFQATT, CDR2 SNEGSKA (reference sequence). The CDR3 runs 15 residues. With 3 bases clipped from V and 0 bases from J, the junction kept 4 bases outside the gene matches. CDR3 region: CSARFSGSSYNEQFF. The CDR3 DNA follows: TGCAGTGCTAGGTTCAGCGGGAGCTCCTACAATGAGCAGTTCTTC.

This clonotype was seen only a few times. This chain connects TRBV10-3 to TRBJ2-3, with D unclear. V was clipped by 8 bases and J by 2 bases, with 8 bases between them. Germline values: CDR1 ENHRY, CDR2 SYGVKD. The CDR3 spans 12 residues. The CDR3, as DNA: TGTGCCATCGGATGGGCCACAGATACGCAGTATTTT. Its translation: CAIGWATDTQYF.

V gene TRBV27 combines with J gene TRBJ2-7; possibly TRBD2 for D (5 bases). This CDR3 is 17 amino acids long. From germline, CDR1 is MNHEY and CDR2 SMNVEV (reference sequence). Trimming removed 0 bases at V and 4 bases at J, with 19 bases between. CDR3 region: CASSLSGDPTWGYEQYF. The CDR3 DNA follows: TGTGCCAGCAGTTTATCGGGAGATCCGACTTGGGGTTACGAGCAGTACTTC.

On this clonotype itself: Being one base from a much bigger clone, this may be a read error. The chain employs TRBV3-1 and TRBJ2-5; tentatively, D is TRBD1 (6 bases). Germline V gene data show CDR1 as LGHDT and CDR2 as YNNKEL (reference sequence). The CDR3 is made up of 15 amino acids. Trimming shortened V by 4 bases and J by 1 base, and 13 bases separated the two germline ends. For the CDR3, the DNA is TGTGCCAGCAGCCCCAGACAGGAGATCCAAGAGACCCAGTACTTC. Protein product: CASSPRQEIQETQYF.

This clonotype was picked up many times. J is TRBJ2-3 and V is TRBV7-3; 9 nucleotides agree with TRBD1. CDR1 and CDR2 (germline): SGHTA, FQGTGA. V shed 1 base and J 6 bases; nucleotides not matched to a gene: 8. This CDR3 contains 16 residues. The CDR3 DNA is TGTGCCAGCAGCTTAAACGCCGGGACAGGGTTGGATACGCAGTATTTT. Its translation is CASSLNAGTGLDTQYF.

This clonotype was recorded at least ten times. The V and J genes are TRBV27 and TRBJ2-3; 8 bases are a match to TRBD2. Per germline, CDR1 MNHEY and CDR2 SMNVEV (reference sequence). The CDR3 sequence is 17 residues long. V shed 5 bases, J shed 2 bases, and the junction held 12 bases outside the gene matches. CDR3 sequence reads: CASSTRGGWGHTDTQYF. The DNA for the CDR3 is TGTGCCAGCAGTACTCGGGGGGGGTGGGGGCACACAGATACGCAGTATTTT.

This clonotype was counted many times. This chain links TRBV18 with TRBJ2-7; tentatively, D is TRBD1 or TRBD2 (5 bases each). The CDR3 consists of 15 residues. V was shortened by 3 bases and J by 3 bases, with 15 bases between the two germline ends. From germline, CDR1 is KGHSH and CDR2 LQKENI. CDR3 loop: CASSPWDVVDYEQYF. The DNA of the CDR3 is TGTGCCAGCTCACCCTGGGACGTCGTTGACTACGAGCAGTACTTC.

J is TRBJ2-3 and V is TRBV13, with D perhaps TRBD1 (5 bases). This CDR3 comprises 14 residues. Germline assignment: CDR1 PRHDT and CDR2 FYEKMQ (reference sequence). V shed 2 bases and J shed 2 bases, with 8 bases lying between them. The CDR3 DNA is TGTGCCAGCAGCTTACGACAGTCCACAGATACGCAGTATTTT. Translating it yields CASSLRQSTDTQYF. Based on the CDR3 plus reference TRBV13 and TRBJ2-3, the full variable domain is AAGVIQSPRHLIKEKRETATLKCYPIPRHDTVYWYQQGPGQDPQFLISFYEKMQSDKGSIPDRFSAQQFSDYHSELNMSSLELGDSALYFCASSLRQSTDTQYFGPGTRLTVL.